The T cell receptor (beta chain) under discussion was sequenced for a study of glioma-infiltrating T cells after dendritic cell vaccination. Study information: Patients received autologous tumor lysate-pulsed dendritic cell vaccination between about 2002 and 2013. At biweekly intervals, patients got three intradermal dendritic cell vaccine injections.

Sequencing used immunoSEQ multiplex PCR; TCRdb keeps in-frame clones, though not all of them. The table has approximately 67,000 clones, approximately 80% seen once. The V and J ends lost 7 bases and 6 bases respectively, with 9 bases between them. CDR3 length equals 11 residues. Germline CDR1 MGHDK, CDR2 SYGVNS. This specimen consisted of blood, obtained before dendritic cell vaccination. The TCR was taken from a human donor with glioblastoma. This chain connects TRBV25-1 to TRBJ1-1; D is unclear. This CDR3 is CASISFPEAFF. DNA for the CDR3: TGTGCCAGCATTTCCTTCCCTGAAGCTTTCTTT.